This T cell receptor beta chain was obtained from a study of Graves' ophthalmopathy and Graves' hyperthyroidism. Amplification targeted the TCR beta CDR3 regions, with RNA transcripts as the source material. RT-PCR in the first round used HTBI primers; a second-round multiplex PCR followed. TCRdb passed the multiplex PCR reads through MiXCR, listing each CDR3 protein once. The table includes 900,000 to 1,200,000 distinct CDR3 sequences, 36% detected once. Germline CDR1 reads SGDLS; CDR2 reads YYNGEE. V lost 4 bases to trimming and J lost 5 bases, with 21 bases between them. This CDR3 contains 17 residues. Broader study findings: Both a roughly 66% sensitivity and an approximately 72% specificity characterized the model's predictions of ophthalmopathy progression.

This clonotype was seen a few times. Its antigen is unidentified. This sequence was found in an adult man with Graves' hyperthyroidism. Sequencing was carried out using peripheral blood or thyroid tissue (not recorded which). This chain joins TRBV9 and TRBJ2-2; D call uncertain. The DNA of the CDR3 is TGTGCCAGCAGCCTCCGGCATCGTATGATAGGGACCGGGGAGCTGTTTTTT. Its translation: CASSLRHRMIGTGELFF.